This record looks at one TCR beta chain sequence and its context. Its antigen remains unknown. Sequencing was performed with immunoSEQ multiplex PCR; in TCRdb, only in-frame clones are kept and a portion is missing. The data contain around 71,000 clones, about 80% of them seen just once; the ten biggest clones take up more than 13%. Investigators merged groups given second doses at roughly 4 or roughly 12 weeks. J lost 5 bases, V lost 2 bases, and 0 bases had no gene match. This CDR3 has 13 amino acids. The data originate from a study of T cell responses to AZD1222 COVID-19 vaccine. Findings of the study overall: Close to half of spike-specific TCRs reportedly recognize unmutated variant regions. Females outnumbered males among donors, who were mostly white British; clonal diversity was possibly underestimated.

This clonotype was obtained from an adult who received the AZD1222 COVID-19 vaccine. Sequencing was performed on peripheral blood, taken 28 days after the second AZD1222 dose. The rearrangement uses TRBV12-3 or TRBV12-4 and TRBJ2-4, with TRBD2 identical over 7 bases. The CDR3 nucleotides read TGTGCCAGCAGTTTAAGCGGGGAAAACATTCAGTACTTC. Translating it yields CASSLSGENIQYF.